A single sample is the source of the 32 T cell receptor beta chains below, sequenced in a study of shared clonotypes between healthy human individuals. Libraries were prepared by immunoSEQ multiplex PCR; TCRdb keeps only in-frame clonotypes and omits some of them. Counted here are under 600,000 clones, around 76% occurring once; the ten biggest clones make up about 11%. The specimen sequenced was PBMCs. All receptors derive from a woman between 40 and 50 years old in good health. Some clones in this sample may be carry-over from other donors' samples.

The rearrangement links TRBV7-8 to TRBJ1-2; D not resolved. The CDR3 has 14 amino acids. V gave up 1 base and J gave up 4 bases, with 10 bases separating them. Germline V gives CDR1 SGHVS, CDR2 FQNEAQ. The CDR3 is CASSLVATGYGYTF. DNA for the CDR3: TGTGCCAGCAGCTTAGTGGCGACCGGCTATGGCTACACCTTC.

The chain carries TRBV19 and TRBJ2-3; 7 positions agree with TRBD2. Germline assignment: CDR1 LNHDA and CDR2 SQIVND (reference sequence). This CDR3 has 16 amino acids. V gave up 3 bases and J gave up 3 bases; unmatched junction bases: 9. CDR3 DNA: TGTGCCAGTAGTATCTCGGGCGGGAGCACGACAGATACGCAGTATTTT. Its translation is CASSISGGSTTDTQYF.

The V gene is TRBV10-2, the J gene TRBJ1-2, with D possibly TRBD1 on 5 matching bases. V dropped 0 bases and J dropped 5 bases, with 13 bases sitting between them. The CDR3 covers 15 residues. CDR1 WSHSY and CDR2 SAAADI come from the germline V gene. CDR3 DNA: TGCGCCAGCAGTGAGTCGAAGGGGACTCCTTATGGCTACACCTTC. The encoded protein is CASSESKGTPYGYTF.

The genes are TRBV10-1 and TRBJ1-2, with D unclear. Trimming removed 6 bases from V and 1 base from J, with 18 bases in between. The CDR3 totals 16 residues. Germline V gene sequence: CDR1 WNHNN, CDR2 SYGVQD (reference sequence). The CDR3 region is CASSRGRIGNNYGYTF. The CDR3 DNA reads as TGCGCCAGCAGCCGAGGACGAATTGGGAATAACTATGGCTACACCTTC.

The chain combines TRBV5-1 with TRBJ2-5; D uncertain. V was cut by 0 bases and J by 1 base, with 7 bases left in between. Germline CDR1 SGHRS, CDR2 YFSETQ. The CDR3 spans 14 residues. The chain's CDR3 is CASSLGHSQETQYF. The CDR3 bases are TGCGCCAGCAGCTTGGGCCACTCCCAAGAGACCCAGTACTTC.

There are many counts of this clone. The V call is TRBV7-2, the J call TRBJ1-2, with 7 bases matching TRBD1. The length of the CDR3 is 13 residues. V trimming: 5 bases; J trimming: 4 bases; junction bases outside the gene matches: 4. Germline V gene lookup returns CDR1 SGHTA and CDR2 FQGNSA. The DNA of the CDR3 is TGTGCCAGCAGCCCAGGGACAGTCTATGGCTACACCTTC. Protein sequence: CASSPGTVYGYTF.

This clone was recorded at least ten times. The rearrangement uses TRBV7-7 and TRBJ2-6; no definite D call. The CDR3 runs 16 residues. Trimming stripped 2 bases from V and 4 bases from J, with 12 bases between. CDR1 is SSHAT, CDR2 FNYEAQ, per germline (reference sequence). For the CDR3, the DNA is TGTGCCAGCAGCTTAAGTCTCGGAGCGGGGGCCAACGTCCTGACTTTC. Protein product: CASSLSLGAGANVLTF. Drawing the rest from reference TRBV7-7 and TRBJ2-6, the complete variable domain is GAGVSQSPRYKVTKRGQDVTLRCDPISSHATLYWYQQALGQGPEFLTYFNYEAQPDKSGLPSDRFSAERPEGSISTLTIQRTEQRDSAMYRCASSLSLGAGANVLTFGAGSRLTVL.

This sequence joins TRBV7-9 and TRBJ2-1; tentatively, D is TRBD2 (5 bases). The CDR3 spans 12 residues. Germline V gene sequence: CDR1 SEHNR, CDR2 FQNEAQ (reference sequence). V was trimmed by 5 bases and J by 7 bases, leaving 9 bases between them. The CDR3: CASSPQRNEQFF. The CDR3 DNA follows: TGTGCCAGCAGCCCACAGCGGAATGAGCAGTTCTTC.

V gene TRBV25-1 combines with J gene TRBJ2-1; D is perhaps TRBD1 or TRBD2 (5 bases each). The CDR3 has 15 amino acids. CDR1 and CDR2 (germline): MGHDK, SYGVNS. V lost 7 bases to trimming and J lost 10 bases, with 23 bases between them. The CDR3 bases are TGTGCCAGCATCGCCGGGACCTTAAATGCCTTCGAGCAGTTCTTC. It specifies CASIAGTLNAFEQFF. Supplemented by reference TRBV25-1 and TRBJ2-1, the full variable domain reads EADIYQTPRYLVIGTGKKITLECSQTMGHDKMYWYQQDPGMELHLIHYSYGVNSTEKGDLSSESTVSRIRTEHFPLTLESARPSHTSQYLCASIAGTLNAFEQFFGPGTRLTVL.

Concerning this clone itself: Other DNA sequences in this sample translate to the same CDR3. This rearrangement joins TRBV6-1 to TRBJ2-7; D call uncertain. CDR1 and CDR2 (germline): MNHNS, SASEGT. Deletions cut 7 bases from V and 2 bases from J, with 9 bases between. The CDR3 sequence is 12 residues long. The CDR3 spells CASNTRTYEQYF. CDR3 DNA: TGTGCCAGCAACACCAGAACCTACGAGCAGTACTTC.

This chain uses TRBV21-1 with TRBJ1-1. TRBV21-1 is a pseudogene locus. The CDR3 runs to 13 residues. In nucleotides, the CDR3 is TGTGCCAGCAAGCAGTGGGATAACACTGAAGCTTTCTTT. Protein product: CASKQWDNTEAFF.

The chain combines TRBV28 with TRBJ1-1; 7 nucleotides agree with TRBD1. J was trimmed by 1 base and V by 6 bases; bases with no gene match: 5. The CDR3 is made up of 14 amino acids. Germline values: CDR1 MDHEN, CDR2 SYDVKM. The CDR3 DNA reads TGTGCCAGCAGCTCAACAGGGGCGAACACTGAAGCTTTCTTT. This codes for CASSSTGANTEAFF.

This chain joins TRBV19 and TRBJ2-6; 7 nucleotides match TRBD1. CDR1 and CDR2 (germline): LNHDA, SQIVND (reference sequence). CDR3 length: 17 residues. J lost 0 bases, V lost 6 bases, and 8 bases had no gene match. The CDR3 bases are TGTGCCAGTAGCCCTGGGACAGCGAGCTCTGGGGCCAACGTCCTGACTTTC. This sequence encodes CASSPGTASSGANVLTF.

This chain uses TRBV5-1 with TRBJ2-1, with D maybe TRBD1 (5 bases). CDR1 is SGHRS and CDR2 is YFSETQ in the germline V gene. V lost 6 bases, J lost 8 bases, and 15 bases lay in between. The CDR3 length is 13 residues. The CDR3 here is CASNRQGVDEQFF. As DNA, the CDR3 is TGCGCCAGCAATCGGCAGGGTGTGGATGAGCAGTTCTTC.

This chain links TRBV18 with TRBJ2-7, with TRBD2 matching 10 bases. Per the germline V gene, CDR1 is KGHSH and CDR2 is LQKENI. Trimming took 4 bases from V and 4 from J; bases not matched to a gene: 4. The length of the CDR3 is 14 residues. The CDR3 bases are TGTGCCAGCTCACACGGACTAGCGGATTACGAGCAGTACTTC. Translation: CASSHGLADYEQYF.

This rearrangement joins TRBV9 to TRBJ2-2; D not certain. The CDR3 is made up of 12 amino acids. The germline V gene encodes CDR1 SGDLS and CDR2 YYNGEE. Trimming stripped 3 bases from V and 9 bases from J, with 9 bases between. The CDR3 DNA reads TGTGCCAGCAGCGAGGGCCCCTGGGAGCTGTTTTTT. It yields the protein CASSEGPWELFF.

V and J are TRBV7-2 and TRBJ1-2; 8 nucleotides line up with TRBD1. Germline CDR1 reads SGHTA; CDR2 reads FQGNSA. V shed 1 base, J shed 6 bases, and the junction held 7 bases outside the gene matches. CDR3 length: 15 residues. The CDR3 reads CASSLVAGGGDGYTF. The DNA of the CDR3 is TGTGCCAGCAGCTTAGTCGCAGGGGGCGGGGATGGCTACACCTTC. Based on the CDR3 plus reference TRBV7-2 and TRBJ1-2, the full variable domain is GAGVSQSPSNKVTEKGKDVELRCDPISGHTALYWYRQSLGQGLEFLIYFQGNSAPDKSGLPSDRFSAERTGGSVSTLTIQRTQQEDSAVYLCASSLVAGGGDGYTFGSGTRLTVV.

The chain has TRBV21-1 and TRBJ2-7; TRBD1 reflects the table's D call only, with no check against the DNA. TRBV21-1 is shown as a pseudogene. The CDR3 is 10 residues long. The CDR3 loop reads CASSKAEQYF. The CDR3 DNA is TGTGCCAGCAGCAAGGCCGAGCAGTACTTC.

This chain connects TRBV11-3 to TRBJ1-1, with TRBD1 identical over 8 bases. Trimming at V came to 1 base and at J to 4 bases, leaving 5 bases not matched to a gene. This CDR3 region has 15 residues. CDR1 and CDR2 from the germline V gene are SGHNT and YENEEA. The CDR3 loop reads CASSLVWTGSTEAFF. In DNA, the CDR3 is TGTGCCAGCAGCTTAGTCTGGACAGGGAGCACTGAAGCTTTCTTT. Filled out from reference TRBV11-3 and TRBJ1-1, the complete variable domain reads EAGVVQSPRYKIIEKKQPVAFWCNPISGHNTLYWYLQNLGQGPELLIRYENEEAVDDSQLPKDRFSAERLKGVDSTLKIQPAELGDSAVYLCASSLVWTGSTEAFFGQGTRLTVV.

This chain uses TRBV28 with TRBJ2-2; D call uncertain. The V gene's germline CDR1 is MDHEN and CDR2 SYDVKM. V was clipped by 4 bases and J by 4 bases, with 16 bases between them. The CDR3 is made up of 16 amino acids. For the CDR3, the DNA is TGTGCCAGCAGTTCCACTGGAAGGGTGGTCACCGGGGAGCTGTTTTTT. As protein: CASSSTGRVVTGELFF.

V is TRBV4-1 and J is TRBJ2-2; D ambiguous. The CDR3 length is 15 residues. Trimming pared 1 base from V and 6 bases from J, leaving 12 bases between. The germline V gene has CDR1 MGHRA and CDR2 YSYEKL. The CDR3 coding sequence is TGCGCCAGCAGCCAAGTTGGGCCTAGGGCCGGGGAGCTGTTTTTT. Protein: CASSQVGPRAGELFF.

This clone was recorded only once. The likely explanation is a read error, given a far larger clone one base away. This chain connects TRBV6-1 to TRBJ2-3; D may be TRBD1 (6 bases). Germline assignment: CDR1 MNHNS and CDR2 SASEGT. The CDR3 is 15 amino acids. The CDR3 DNA reads as TGTGCCGGCAGTGAAGGGGGAGTGGGGGCAGATACGCAGTATTTT. Translating it yields CAGSEGGVGADTQYF.

The chain uses TRBV9 and TRBJ2-3; D call uncertain. In germline, CDR1 is SGDLS, CDR2 YYNGEE. With 4 bases removed from V and 0 bases from J, the gap between germline ends came to 6 bases. The CDR3 runs 13 residues. CDR3 nucleotide sequence: TGTGCCAGCAGCCCCATTAGCACAGATACGCAGTATTTT. Residues: CASSPISTDTQYF.

The chain joins TRBV5-4 to TRBJ1-1; 7 bases are shared with TRBD1. J lost 1 base, V lost 2 bases, and 8 bases had no gene match. The length of the CDR3 is 16 residues. The germline gives CDR1 SGHNT, CDR2 YYREEE (reference sequence). The chain's CDR3 is CASSFGSQGGNTEAFF. CDR3 nucleotide sequence: TGTGCCAGCAGCTTTGGATCCCAGGGGGGGAACACTGAAGCTTTCTTT.

This chain links TRBV5-1 with TRBJ2-2; tentatively, D is TRBD1 (5 bases). Germline assignment: CDR1 SGHRS and CDR2 YFSETQ. The CDR3 extends over 14 amino acids. Deletions cut 8 bases from V and 1 base from J, with 12 bases between. CDR3 protein: CASSGSLNTGELFF. CDR3 in DNA: TGCGCCAGTTCAGGGTCTTTGAACACCGGGGAGCTGTTTTTT.

This rearrangement joins TRBV5-1 to TRBJ2-5; 12 bases line up with TRBD2. The CDR3 runs 15 residues. The junction had 1 base not matched to a gene; V was cut back by 0 bases and J by 4 bases. Germline values: CDR1 SGHRS, CDR2 YFSETQ. CDR3 in amino acids: CASSLGLAGAETQYF. CDR3 coding DNA: TGCGCCAGCAGCTTGGGACTAGCGGGAGCAGAGACCCAGTACTTC.

The chain joins TRBV5-5 to TRBJ1-5; tentatively, D is TRBD1 (6 bases). This CDR3 has 13 amino acids. CDR1 SGHKS and CDR2 YYEKEE come from the germline V gene (reference sequence). Trimming took off 2 bases at V and 6 bases at J, with 9 bases between the two ends. CDR3 sequence (DNA): TGTGCCAGCAGCTTTCTACAGGGTCAGCCCCAGCATTTT. Amino acids: CASSFLQGQPQHF. Looking up the rest from reference TRBV5-5 and TRBJ1-5 gives the full variable domain: DAGVTQSPTHLIKTRGQQVTLRCSPISGHKSVSWYQQVLGQGPQFIFQYYEKEERGRGNFPDRFSARQFPNYSSELNVNALLLGDSALYLCASSFLQGQPQHFGDGTRLSIL.

To note about this clone: One base away lies a much larger clone, so this may be a sequencing read error. The chain employs TRBV6-5 and TRBJ2-7; D gene unclear. Germline CDR1 is MNHEY and CDR2 is SVGAGI. V was cut by 5 bases and J by 4 bases, with 6 bases left in between. This CDR3 has 11 residues. The CDR3 DNA is TGTGCCAGCAGTATGGGGTACGAGCAGTACTTC. Amino acids: CASSMGYEQYF.

This clone turned up a few times. The V gene is TRBV4-3, the J gene TRBJ2-5, with D uncertain. Matching the DNA end better, TRBJ2-7 makes the J call doubtful. This CDR3 has 14 residues. In germline, CDR1 is LGHNA, CDR2 YSLEER. The CDR3 is CASSQDRISYEQYF. As DNA, the CDR3 is TGCGCCAGCAGCCAAGATAGGATCTCCTACGAGCAGTACTTC.

The chain links TRBV11-2 to TRBJ2-2; D is possibly TRBD1 or TRBD2 (5 bases each). Per germline, CDR1 SGHAT and CDR2 FQNNGV. Between the trimmed V and J ends, which lost 2 bases and 3 bases, there was a span of 10 bases. The CDR3 is 15 residues long. The CDR3 region has the DNA TGTGCCAGCAGCTTAACCGGGGCTTACACCGGGGAGCTGTTTTTT. Amino acid sequence: CASSLTGAYTGELFF.

The chain carries TRBV28 and TRBJ2-7; D ambiguous. The V end lost 1 base, the J end lost 6 bases, and 10 bases lay between the germline ends. Per the germline V gene, CDR1 is MDHEN and CDR2 is SYDVKM. CDR3 length equals 13 residues. The CDR3 loop is CASSLFMSREQYF. The CDR3 DNA reads TGTGCCAGCAGTTTATTCATGTCTCGCGAGCAGTACTTC.

This chain connects TRBV7-9 to TRBJ2-2, with D possibly being TRBD2 (5 bases). This CDR3 contains 14 residues. Trimming removed 0 bases from V and 4 bases from J, with 6 bases in between. In germline, CDR1 is SEHNR, CDR2 FQNEAQ (reference sequence). CDR3 residues: CASSLATSTGELFF. The CDR3 coding sequence is TGTGCCAGCAGCTTAGCAACTAGCACCGGGGAGCTGTTTTTT.